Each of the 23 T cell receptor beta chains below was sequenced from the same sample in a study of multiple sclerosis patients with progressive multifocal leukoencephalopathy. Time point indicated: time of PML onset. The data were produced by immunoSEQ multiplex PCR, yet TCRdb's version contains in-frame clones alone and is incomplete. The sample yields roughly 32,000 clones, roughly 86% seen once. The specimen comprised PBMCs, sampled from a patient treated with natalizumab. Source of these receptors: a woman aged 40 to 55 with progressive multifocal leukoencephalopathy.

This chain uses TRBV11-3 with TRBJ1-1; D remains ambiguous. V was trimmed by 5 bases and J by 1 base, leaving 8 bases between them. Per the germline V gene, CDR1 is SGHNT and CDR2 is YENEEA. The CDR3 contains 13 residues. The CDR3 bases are TGTGCCAGCAGCCTCCAGTGGAACACTGAAGCTTTCTTT. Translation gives CASSLQWNTEAFF.

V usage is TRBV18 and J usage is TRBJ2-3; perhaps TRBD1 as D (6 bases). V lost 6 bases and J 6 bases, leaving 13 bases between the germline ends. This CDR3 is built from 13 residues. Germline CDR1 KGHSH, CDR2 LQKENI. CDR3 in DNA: TGTGCCAGCTCGGGGGACAACCGGGATACGCAGTATTTT. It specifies CASSGDNRDTQYF.

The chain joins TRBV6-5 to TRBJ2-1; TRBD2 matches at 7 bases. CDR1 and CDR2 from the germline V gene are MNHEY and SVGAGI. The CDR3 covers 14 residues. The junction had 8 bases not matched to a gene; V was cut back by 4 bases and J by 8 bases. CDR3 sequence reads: CASSLRGSPDEQFF. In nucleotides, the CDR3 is TGTGCCAGCAGTTTACGCGGGAGTCCGGATGAGCAGTTCTTC.

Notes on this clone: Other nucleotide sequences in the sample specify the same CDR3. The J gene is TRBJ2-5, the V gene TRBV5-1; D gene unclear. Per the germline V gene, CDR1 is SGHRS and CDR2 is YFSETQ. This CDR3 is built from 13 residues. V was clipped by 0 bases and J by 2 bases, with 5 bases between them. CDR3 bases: TGCGCCAGCAGCTTGGGGCAACAAGAGACCCAGTACTTC. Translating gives CASSLGQQETQYF.

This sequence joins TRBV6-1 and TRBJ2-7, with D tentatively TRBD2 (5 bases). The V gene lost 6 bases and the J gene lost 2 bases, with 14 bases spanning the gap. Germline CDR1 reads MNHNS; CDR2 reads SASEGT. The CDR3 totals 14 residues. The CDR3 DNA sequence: TGTGCCAGCAGCCCCCGGGGAAGTGCCTACGAGCAGTACTTC. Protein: CASSPRGSAYEQYF.

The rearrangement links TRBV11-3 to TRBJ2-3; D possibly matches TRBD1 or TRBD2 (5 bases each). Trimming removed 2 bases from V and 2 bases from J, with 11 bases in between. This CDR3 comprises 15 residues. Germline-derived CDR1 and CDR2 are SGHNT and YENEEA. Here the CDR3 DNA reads TGTGCCAGCAGCTTAATGATGGGACCCACAGATACGCAGTATTTT. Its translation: CASSLMMGPTDTQYF.

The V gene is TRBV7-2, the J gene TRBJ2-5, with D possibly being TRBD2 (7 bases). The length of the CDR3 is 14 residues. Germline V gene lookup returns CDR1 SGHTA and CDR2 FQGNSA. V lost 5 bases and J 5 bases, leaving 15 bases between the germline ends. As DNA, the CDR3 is TGTGCCAGCAGCCCCGGGGGGCTCCGCGAGACCCAGTACTTC. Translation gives CASSPGGLRETQYF. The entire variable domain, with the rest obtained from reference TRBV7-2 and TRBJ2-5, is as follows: GAGVSQSPSNKVTEKGKDVELRCDPISGHTALYWYRQSLGQGLEFLIYFQGNSAPDKSGLPSDRFSAERTGGSVSTLTIQRTQQEDSAVYLCASSPGGLRETQYFGPGTRLLVL.

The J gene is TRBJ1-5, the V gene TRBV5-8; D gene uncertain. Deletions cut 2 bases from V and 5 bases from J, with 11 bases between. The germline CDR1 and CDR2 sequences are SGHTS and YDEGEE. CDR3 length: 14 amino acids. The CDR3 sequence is CASSLPQLYQPQHF. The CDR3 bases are TGTGCCAGCAGCTTACCACAGCTTTATCAGCCCCAGCATTTT.

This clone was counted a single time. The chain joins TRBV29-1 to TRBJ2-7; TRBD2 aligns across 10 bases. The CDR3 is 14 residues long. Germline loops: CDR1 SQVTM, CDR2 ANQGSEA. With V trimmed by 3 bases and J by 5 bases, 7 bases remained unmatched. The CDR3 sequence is CSVDASGRNHEQYF. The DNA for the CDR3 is TGCAGCGTTGACGCTAGCGGGAGAAACCACGAGCAGTACTTC.

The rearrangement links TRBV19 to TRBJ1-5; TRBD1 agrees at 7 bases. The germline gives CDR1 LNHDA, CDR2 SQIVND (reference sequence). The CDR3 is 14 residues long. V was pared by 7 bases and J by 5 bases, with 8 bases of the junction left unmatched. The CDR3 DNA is TGTGCCAGTATCGGAAGGGGGCCCGATCAGCCCCAGCATTTT. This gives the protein CASIGRGPDQPQHF.

CDR3 sequence: CASSLVEGGTGRAFF. CDR3 sequence (DNA): TGTGCCAGCAGCTTAGTTGAGGGGGGGACAGGGAGGGCTTTCTTT. The J gene is TRBJ1-1, the V gene TRBV7-8, with 9 positions matching TRBD1. The CDR3 length is 15 residues. Germline V gene sequence: CDR1 SGHVS, CDR2 FQNEAQ. After removal of 1 base from V and 11 bases from J, the junction contained 11 bases not matched to a gene.

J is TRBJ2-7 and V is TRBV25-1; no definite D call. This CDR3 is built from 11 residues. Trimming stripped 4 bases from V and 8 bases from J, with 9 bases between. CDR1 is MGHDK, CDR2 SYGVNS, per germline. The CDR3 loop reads CASSVTDQQYF. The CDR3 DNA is TGTGCCAGCAGTGTAACAGATCAGCAGTACTTC.

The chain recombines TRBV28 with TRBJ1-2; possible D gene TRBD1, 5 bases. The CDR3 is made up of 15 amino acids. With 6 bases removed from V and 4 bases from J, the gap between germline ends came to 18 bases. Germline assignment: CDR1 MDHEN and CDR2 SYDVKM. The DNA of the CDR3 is TGTGCCAGCAGCCCCCACCGTGGGGGGAGCTATGGCTACACCTTC. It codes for CASSPHRGGSYGYTF.

The CDR3 DNA is TGTGCCAGCAGGGAGGACGTGTACACTGAAGCTTTCTTT. Protein product: CASREDVYTEAFF. V and J are TRBV19 and TRBJ1-1, with D possibly being TRBD1 (5 bases). Deletions cut 9 bases from V and 3 bases from J, with 14 bases between. The CDR3 totals 13 residues. Germline-derived CDR1 and CDR2 are LNHDA and SQIVND (reference sequence). Drawing the rest from reference TRBV19 and TRBJ1-1, the complete variable domain is DGGITQSPKYLFRKEGQNVTLSCEQNLNHDAMYWYRQDPGQGLRLIYYSQIVNDFQKGDIAEGYSVSREKKESFPLTVTSAQKNPTAFYLCASREDVYTEAFFGQGTRLTVV.

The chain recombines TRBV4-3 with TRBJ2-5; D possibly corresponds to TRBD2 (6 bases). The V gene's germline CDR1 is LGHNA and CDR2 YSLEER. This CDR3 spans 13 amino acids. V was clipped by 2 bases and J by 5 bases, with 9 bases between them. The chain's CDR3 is CASSQNGGETQYF. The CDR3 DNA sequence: TGCGCCAGCAGCCAAAACGGGGGTGAGACCCAGTACTTC.

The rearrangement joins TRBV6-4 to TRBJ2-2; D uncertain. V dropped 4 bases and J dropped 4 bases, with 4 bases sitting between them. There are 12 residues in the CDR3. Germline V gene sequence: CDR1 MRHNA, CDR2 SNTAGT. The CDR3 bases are TGTGCCAGCAGTGCGGTCACCGGGGAGCTGTTTTTT. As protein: CASSAVTGELFF.

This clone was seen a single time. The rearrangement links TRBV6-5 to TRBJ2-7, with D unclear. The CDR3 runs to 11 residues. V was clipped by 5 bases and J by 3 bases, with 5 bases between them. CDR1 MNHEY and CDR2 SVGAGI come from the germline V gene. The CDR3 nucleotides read TGTGCCAGCAGTGGGGACTACGAGCAGTACTTC. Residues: CASSGDYEQYF.

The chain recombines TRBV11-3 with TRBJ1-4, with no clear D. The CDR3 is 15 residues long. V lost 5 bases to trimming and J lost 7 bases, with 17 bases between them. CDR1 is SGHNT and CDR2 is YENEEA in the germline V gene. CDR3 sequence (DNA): TGTGCCAGCAGCATCACGGAAGGTTGGAGTGAAAAACTGTTTTTT. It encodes CASSITEGWSEKLFF.

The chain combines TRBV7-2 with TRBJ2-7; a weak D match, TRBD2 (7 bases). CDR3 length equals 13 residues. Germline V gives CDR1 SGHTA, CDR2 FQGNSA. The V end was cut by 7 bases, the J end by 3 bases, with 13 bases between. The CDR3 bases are TGTGCCAGCACAGCGCGGGGGCGCTACGAGCAGTACTTC. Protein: CASTARGRYEQYF.

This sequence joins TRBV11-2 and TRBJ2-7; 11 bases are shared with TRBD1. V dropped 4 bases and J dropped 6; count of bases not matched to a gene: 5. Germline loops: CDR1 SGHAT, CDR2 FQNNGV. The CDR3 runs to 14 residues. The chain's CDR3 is CASSSGQGASEQYF. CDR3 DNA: TGTGCCAGCAGCTCCGGACAGGGGGCGAGCGAGCAGTACTTC.

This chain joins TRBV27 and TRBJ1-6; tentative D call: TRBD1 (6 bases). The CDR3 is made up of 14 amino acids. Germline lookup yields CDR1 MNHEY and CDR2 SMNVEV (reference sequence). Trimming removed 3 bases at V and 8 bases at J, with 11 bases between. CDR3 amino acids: CASSFRGAHSPLHF. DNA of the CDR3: TGTGCCAGCAGTTTCAGGGGCGCACATTCACCCCTCCACTTT.

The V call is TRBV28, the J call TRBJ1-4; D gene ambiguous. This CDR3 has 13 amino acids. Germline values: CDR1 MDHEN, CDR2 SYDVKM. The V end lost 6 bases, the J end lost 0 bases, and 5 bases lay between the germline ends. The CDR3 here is CASSGATNEKLFF. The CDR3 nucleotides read TGTGCCAGCAGCGGGGCAACTAATGAAAAACTGTTTTTT.

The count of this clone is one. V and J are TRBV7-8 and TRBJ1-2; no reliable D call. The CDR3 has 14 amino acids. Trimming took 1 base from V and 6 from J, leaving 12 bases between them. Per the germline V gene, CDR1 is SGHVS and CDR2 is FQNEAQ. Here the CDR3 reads CASSLVSFGDGYTF. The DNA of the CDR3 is TGTGCCAGCAGCTTAGTCAGTTTCGGAGATGGCTACACCTTC.